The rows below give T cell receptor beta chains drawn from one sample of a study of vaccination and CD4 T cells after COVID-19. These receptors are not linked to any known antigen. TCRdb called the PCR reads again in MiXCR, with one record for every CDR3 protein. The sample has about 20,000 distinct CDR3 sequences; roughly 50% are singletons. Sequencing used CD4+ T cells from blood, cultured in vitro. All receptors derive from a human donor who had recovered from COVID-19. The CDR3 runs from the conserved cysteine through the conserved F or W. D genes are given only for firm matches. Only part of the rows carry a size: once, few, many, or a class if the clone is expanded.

CDR3 DNA: TGTGCCAGTAGAGGAGGGGTGACTGAAGCTTTCTTT
CDR3 protein: CASRGGVTEAFF
J gene: TRBJ1-1
D gene: NA
clone size: NA
V gene: TRBV19

CDR3 DNA: TGTGCCACCAGTGATCCGGGACAGCCCGGGGAGCTGTTTTTT
CDR3 protein: CATSDPGQPGELFF
J gene: TRBJ2-2
D gene: TRBD1
clone size: few
V gene: TRBV24-1

CDR3 DNA: TGTGCCAGCACCGCGGTGGGGCCCGGGGATAACTACGAGCAGTACTTC
CDR3 protein: CASTAVGPGDNYEQYF
J gene: TRBJ2-7
D gene: NA
clone size: NA
V gene: TRBV28

CDR3 DNA: TGCAGTGTAGGCCTGACAGGCGATTTCTATGGCTACACCTTC
CDR3 protein: CSVGLTGDFYGYTF
J gene: TRBJ1-2
D gene: NA
clone size: NA
V gene: TRBV20-1

CDR3 DNA: TGTGCCACCAGTGAAAGGGACACCGGGGAGCTGTTTTTT
CDR3 protein: CATSERDTGELFF
J gene: TRBJ2-2
D gene: NA
clone size: NA
V gene: TRBV24-1

CDR3 DNA: TGTGCCAGCAGCGACGGCGGGACTTTAGTAGGGGAGACCCAGTACTTC
CDR3 protein: CASSDGGTLVGETQYF
J gene: TRBJ2-5
D gene: NA
clone size: NA
V gene: TRBV11-3

CDR3 DNA: TGTGCCAGCAGCCCCCCCCTGAGACTAGCGGGAAGAAACGAGCAGTACTTC
CDR3 protein: CASSPPLRLAGRNEQYF
J gene: TRBJ2-7
D gene: TRBD2
clone size: NA
V gene: TRBV7-8

CDR3 DNA: TGCAGTGCTATAGCGGGAGGGGGAACAGATACGCAGTATTTT
CDR3 protein: CSAIAGGGTDTQYF
J gene: TRBJ2-3
D gene: TRBD2
clone size: few
V gene: TRBV20-1

CDR3 DNA: TGTGCCAGCAGCTTAGATCGCGGGACTTACAATGAGCAGTTCTTC
CDR3 protein: CASSLDRGTYNEQFF
J gene: TRBJ2-1
D gene: NA
clone size: NA
V gene: TRBV11-3

CDR3 DNA: TGTGCCAGGAAGCGGGGGGGCCAAGAGACCCAGTACTTC
CDR3 protein: CARKRGGQETQYF
J gene: TRBJ2-5
D gene: TRBD2
clone size: NA
V gene: TRBV6-2/TRBV6-3

CDR3 DNA: TGTGCCAGCGGCAGACAGAAAAACTATGGCTACACCTTC
CDR3 protein: CASGRQKNYGYTF
J gene: TRBJ1-2
D gene: NA
clone size: NA
V gene: TRBV27

CDR3 DNA: TGTGCCAGCAGCGTAGGTGGTGTCTCAAACTATGGCTACACCTTC
CDR3 protein: CASSVGGVSNYGYTF
J gene: TRBJ1-2
D gene: NA
clone size: NA
V gene: TRBV9

CDR3 DNA: TGTGCCAGCAGGGGTGCGCTAGCGGGGTCGGATGAGCAGTTCTTC
CDR3 protein: CASRGALAGSDEQFF
J gene: TRBJ2-1
D gene: TRBD2
clone size: once
V gene: TRBV6-1

CDR3 DNA: TGTGCCAGCAGCTTTACCCCGGCCGGAGGAGCGGGTGAAGAGACCCAGTACTTC
CDR3 protein: CASSFTPAGGAGEETQYF
J gene: TRBJ2-5
D gene: NA
clone size: NA
V gene: TRBV7-2

CDR3 DNA: TGTGCCAGCAGCTCCTCGACTAGCTTGAACACCGGGGAGCTGTTTTTT
CDR3 protein: CASSSSTSLNTGELFF
J gene: TRBJ2-2
D gene: TRBD2
clone size: NA
V gene: TRBV7-2

CDR3 DNA: TGTGCCAGCAGCACCCGACTAGCGGGAGATACGCAGTATTTT
CDR3 protein: CASSTRLAGDTQYF
J gene: TRBJ2-3
D gene: TRBD2
clone size: few
V gene: TRBV7-9

CDR3 DNA: TGCAGTGCTAGCAGGTATTCTAGCACAGATACGCAGTATTTT
CDR3 protein: CSASRYSSTDTQYF
J gene: TRBJ2-3
D gene: NA
clone size: NA
V gene: TRBV20-1

CDR3 DNA: TGTGCCAGTAGCATTGGGAGCGGGAGGGCCCGCACCGGGGAGCTGTTTTTT
CDR3 protein: CASSIGSGRARTGELFF
J gene: TRBJ2-2
D gene: TRBD2
clone size: NA
V gene: TRBV19

CDR3 DNA: TGCAGCGTTGCAATCTCTGGGGCCAACGTCCTGACTTTC
CDR3 protein: CSVAISGANVLTF
J gene: TRBJ2-6
D gene: NA
clone size: NA
V gene: TRBV29-1

CDR3 DNA: TGCGCCAGCAGCCAAGCTCAGGGGCTAACCTACGAGCAGTACTTC
CDR3 protein: CASSQAQGLTYEQYF
J gene: TRBJ2-7
D gene: NA
clone size: NA
V gene: TRBV4-1

CDR3 DNA: TGTGCCAGCAAAGAATCACTAGCGGGGAGCACAGATACGCAGTATTTT
CDR3 protein: CASKESLAGSTDTQYF
J gene: TRBJ2-3
D gene: TRBD2
clone size: few
V gene: TRBV2

CDR3 DNA: TGCGCCAGCAGCCAAGATTGGCCAGCGGCCGCAGATACGCAGTATTTT
CDR3 protein: CASSQDWPAAADTQYF
J gene: TRBJ2-3
D gene: NA
clone size: NA
V gene: TRBV4-1

CDR3 DNA: TGTGCCAGCAGCCAAGAATCAGGGGGCCGTTACACCTTC
CDR3 protein: CASSQESGGRYTF
J gene: TRBJ1-2
D gene: TRBD1
clone size: few
V gene: TRBV4-2

CDR3 DNA: TGTGCCAGCAGTCGTGGCCCTAGCGGGAGCTCCTCCGGGGAGCTGTTTTTT
CDR3 protein: CASSRGPSGSSSGELFF
J gene: TRBJ2-2
D gene: TRBD2
clone size: few
V gene: TRBV12-3/TRBV12-4

CDR3 DNA: TGTGCCAGCAGTGACCGGGACAGGGCCTATAATCAGCCCCAGCATTTT
CDR3 protein: CASSDRDRAYNQPQHF
J gene: TRBJ1-5
D gene: TRBD1
clone size: NA
V gene: TRBV6-1

CDR3 DNA: TGCAGTGCAAATCCCGGTTCGAGTACTACCTATGGCTACACCTTC
CDR3 protein: CSANPGSSTTYGYTF
J gene: TRBJ1-2
D gene: NA
clone size: NA
V gene: TRBV20-1

CDR3 DNA: TGTGCCAGCACCCGGGGCTTACACACTGAAGCTTTCTTT
CDR3 protein: CASTRGLHTEAFF
J gene: TRBJ1-1
D gene: NA
clone size: NA
V gene: TRBV12-3/TRBV12-4

CDR3 DNA: TGTGCCAGCAGTTTGCCCCGGGGCAGAGGGGACGAAGAGACCCAGTACTTC
CDR3 protein: CASSLPRGRGDEETQYF
J gene: TRBJ2-5
D gene: NA
clone size: NA
V gene: TRBV7-9

CDR3 DNA: TGCAGCGTAGCGGGAATTAGCTCCTACAATGAGCAGTTCTTC
CDR3 protein: CSVAGISSYNEQFF
J gene: TRBJ2-1
D gene: TRBD2
clone size: NA
V gene: TRBV29-1

CDR3 DNA: TGTGCCAGCAGACTAGGACGGGGAAACGGACCCCTCCACTTT
CDR3 protein: CASRLGRGNGPLHF
J gene: TRBJ1-6
D gene: NA
clone size: NA
V gene: TRBV2

CDR3 DNA: TGCAGTGCTAGTTACTCACAGGCTGGGGCTAACTATGGCTACACCTTC
CDR3 protein: CSASYSQAGANYGYTF
J gene: TRBJ1-2
D gene: NA
clone size: few
V gene: TRBV20-1

CDR3 DNA: TGTGCCAGCAGCTTGACAGGGGGCCCTGAAGCTTTCTTT
CDR3 protein: CASSLTGGPEAFF
J gene: TRBJ1-1
D gene: TRBD1
clone size: NA
V gene: TRBV11-3

CDR3 DNA: TGTGCCAGCAGTAAATATCAGGGGGGAGGTGAAAAACTGTTTTTT
CDR3 protein: CASSKYQGGGEKLFF
J gene: TRBJ1-4
D gene: TRBD1
clone size: NA
V gene: TRBV27

CDR3 DNA: TGCAGTGCTAATGGAGGCTATGGCTACACCTTC
CDR3 protein: CSANGGYGYTF
J gene: TRBJ1-2
D gene: NA
clone size: few
V gene: TRBV20-1

CDR3 DNA: TGTGCCAGCAGCCGAGGACGGGAGAACACTGAAGCTTTCTTT
CDR3 protein: CASSRGRENTEAFF
J gene: TRBJ1-1
D gene: NA
clone size: few
V gene: TRBV11-3

CDR3 DNA: TGCAGTGCTACCAGACAGGGTGGCGAGCAGTACTTC
CDR3 protein: CSATRQGGEQYF
J gene: TRBJ2-7
D gene: TRBD1
clone size: NA
V gene: TRBV20-1